The sequence of this TCR beta chain was determined in a study of blood T cells in healthy people across ages. Sample-barcoded 5' priming and a J-beta primer mix drove a second PCR of roughly 7 to 11 cycles. TCRdb redid the calling of the 5' RACE reads with MiXCR, one entry per CDR3 protein. The table records about 1 million distinct CDR3 sequences, under 30% of them present only once. Approximately 10 milliliters of peripheral blood were drawn from each donor into EDTA-treated tubes. These same data were also listed under a study on T cells of mothers and their children. As reported in that work: Samples were provided by three healthy Caucasian mothers and their six children.

The receptor was derived from a girl aged 2-10 years in good health. Material for sequencing was blood.

The CDR3 nucleotides are TGTGCCAGCAGTCGCGGACAGCTGGACATTCAGTACTTC. Translation gives CASSRGQLDIQYF. The V call is TRBV27, the J call TRBJ2-4; possibly TRBD1 for D (6 bases). The CDR3 is 13 residues long. The germline V gene has CDR1 MNHEY and CDR2 SMNVEV (reference sequence). V lost 5 bases and J lost 8, with 13 bases in between.